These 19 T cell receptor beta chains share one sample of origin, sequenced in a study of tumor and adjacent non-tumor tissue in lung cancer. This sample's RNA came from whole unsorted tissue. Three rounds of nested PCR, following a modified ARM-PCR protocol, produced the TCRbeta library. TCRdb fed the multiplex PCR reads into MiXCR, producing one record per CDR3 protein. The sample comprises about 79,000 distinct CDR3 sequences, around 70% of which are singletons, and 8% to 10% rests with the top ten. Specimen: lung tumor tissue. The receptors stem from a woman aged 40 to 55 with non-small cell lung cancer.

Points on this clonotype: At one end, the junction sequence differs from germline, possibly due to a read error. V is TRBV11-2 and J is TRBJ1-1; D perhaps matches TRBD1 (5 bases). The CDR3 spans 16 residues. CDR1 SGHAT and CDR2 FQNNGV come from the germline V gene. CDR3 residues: CASSLKSGLVDIEAFF. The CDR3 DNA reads TGCGCCAGCAGCTTAAAGTCAGGCCTGGTGGACATTGAAGCTTTCTTT.

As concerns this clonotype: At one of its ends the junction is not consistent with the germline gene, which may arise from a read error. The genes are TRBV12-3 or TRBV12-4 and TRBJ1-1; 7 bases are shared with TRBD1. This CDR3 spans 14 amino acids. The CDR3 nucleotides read TGCGCCAGCAGCTTCACCTCGACAGGGATTGGAGCTTTCTTT. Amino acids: CASSFTSTGIGAFF.

The CDR3: CAISESPLSEAFF. The DNA of the CDR3 is TGTGCCATCAGTGAGTCCCCGTTATCTGAAGCTTTCTTT. The V gene is TRBV10-3, the J gene TRBJ1-1; D uncertain. The CDR3 totals 13 residues. Looked up from germline, CDR1 is ENHRY and CDR2 is SYGVKD. With 0 bases removed from V and 6 bases from J, the gap between germline ends came to 8 bases.

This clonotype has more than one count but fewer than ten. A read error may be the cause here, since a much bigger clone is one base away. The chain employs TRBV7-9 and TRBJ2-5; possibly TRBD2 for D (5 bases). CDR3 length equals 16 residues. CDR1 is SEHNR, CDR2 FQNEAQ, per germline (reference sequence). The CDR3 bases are TGTGTCAGCAGCTGGGCCTCGGGATCAGACCAAGAGACCCAGTACTTC. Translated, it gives CVSSWASGSDQETQYF.

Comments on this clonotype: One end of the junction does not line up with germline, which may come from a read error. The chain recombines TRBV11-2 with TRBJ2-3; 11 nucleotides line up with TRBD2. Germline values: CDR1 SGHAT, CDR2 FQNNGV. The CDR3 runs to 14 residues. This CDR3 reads CASSPLAGGDMQYF. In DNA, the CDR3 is TGTGCCAGCAGCCCTTTAGCGGGGGGGGATATGCAGTATTTT.

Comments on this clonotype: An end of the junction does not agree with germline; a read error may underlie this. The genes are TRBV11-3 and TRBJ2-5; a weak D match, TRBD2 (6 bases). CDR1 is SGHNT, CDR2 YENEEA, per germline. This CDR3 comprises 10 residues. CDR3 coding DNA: TGTGCTAGCAGCGGGCGTATCCAGTACTTC. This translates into CASSGRIQYF. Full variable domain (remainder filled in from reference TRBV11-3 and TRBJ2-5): EAGVVQSPRYKIIEKKQPVAFWCNPISGHNTLYWYLQNLGQGPELLIRYENEEAVDDSQLPKDRFSAERLKGVDSTLKIQPAELGDSAVYLCASSGRIQYFGPGTRLLVL.

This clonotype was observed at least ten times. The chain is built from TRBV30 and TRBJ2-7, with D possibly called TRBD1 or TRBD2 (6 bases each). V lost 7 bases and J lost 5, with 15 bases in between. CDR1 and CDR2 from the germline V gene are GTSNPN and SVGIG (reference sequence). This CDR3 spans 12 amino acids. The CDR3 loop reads CASVGGLNEQYF. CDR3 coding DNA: TGTGCCTCGGTAGGGGGGCTCAACGAGCAGTACTTC.

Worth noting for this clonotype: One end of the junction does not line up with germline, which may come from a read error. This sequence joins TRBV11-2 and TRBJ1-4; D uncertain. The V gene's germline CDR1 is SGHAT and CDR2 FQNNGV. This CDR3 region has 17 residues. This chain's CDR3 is CASSSISQDSGSEKRFF. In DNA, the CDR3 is TGTGCCAGCAGCTCGATCAGCCAGGATTCGGGTAGTGAAAAACGGTTTTTT.

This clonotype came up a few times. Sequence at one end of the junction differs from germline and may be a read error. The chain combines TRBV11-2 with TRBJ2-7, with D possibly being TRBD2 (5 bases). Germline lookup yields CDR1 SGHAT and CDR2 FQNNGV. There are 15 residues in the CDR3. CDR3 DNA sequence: TGCGCCAGCGGCTTAGATTCCCAGAGGTCCTACGAGCAGTACTTC. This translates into CASGLDSQRSYEQYF.

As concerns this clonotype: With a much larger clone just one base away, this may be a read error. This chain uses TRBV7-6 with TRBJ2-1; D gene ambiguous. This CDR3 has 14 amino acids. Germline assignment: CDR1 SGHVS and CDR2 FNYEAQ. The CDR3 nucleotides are TGTGCCGGCAGCATAGACTCCACCTACAATGAGCAGTTCTTC. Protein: CAGSIDSTYNEQFF.

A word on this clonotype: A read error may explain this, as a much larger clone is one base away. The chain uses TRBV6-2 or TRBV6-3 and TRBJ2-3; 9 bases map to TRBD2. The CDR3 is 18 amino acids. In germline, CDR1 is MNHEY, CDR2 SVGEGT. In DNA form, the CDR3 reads TGTGCCAGCAGTTACAGTAGCGGGGGCCCCGCTAGCACAGGTACGCAGTATTTT. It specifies CASSYSSGGPASTGTQYF.

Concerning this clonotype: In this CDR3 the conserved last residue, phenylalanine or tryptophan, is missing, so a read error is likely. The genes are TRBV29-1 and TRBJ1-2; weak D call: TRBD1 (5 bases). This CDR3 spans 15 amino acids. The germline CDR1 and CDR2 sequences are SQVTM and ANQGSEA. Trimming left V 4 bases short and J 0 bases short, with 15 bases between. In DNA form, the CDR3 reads TGCAGCGTTGTAAGGTCTGGGGGAGCTAACTATGGCTACACCTCC. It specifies CSVVRSGGANYGYTS.

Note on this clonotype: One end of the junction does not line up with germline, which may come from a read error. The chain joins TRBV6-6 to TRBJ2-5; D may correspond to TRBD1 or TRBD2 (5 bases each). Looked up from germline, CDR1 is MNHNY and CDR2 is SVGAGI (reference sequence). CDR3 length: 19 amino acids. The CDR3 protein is CVSSYIFGFDWDEQETQYF. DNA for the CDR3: TGTGTCAGCAGTTACATCTTCGGGTTTGATTGGGACGAGCAAGAGACCCAGTACTTC.

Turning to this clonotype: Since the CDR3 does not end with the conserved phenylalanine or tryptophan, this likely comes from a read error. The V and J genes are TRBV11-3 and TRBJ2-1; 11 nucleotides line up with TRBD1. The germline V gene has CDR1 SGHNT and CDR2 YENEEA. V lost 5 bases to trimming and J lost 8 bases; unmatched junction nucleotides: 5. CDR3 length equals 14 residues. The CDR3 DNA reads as TGTGCCAGCAGCCCGGGACAGGGGGGCGATGAGCAGTTCTTA. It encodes CASSPGQGGDEQFL.

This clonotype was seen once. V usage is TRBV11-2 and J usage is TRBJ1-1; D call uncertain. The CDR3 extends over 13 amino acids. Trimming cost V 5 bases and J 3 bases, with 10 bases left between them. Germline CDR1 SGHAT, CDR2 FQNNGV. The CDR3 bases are TGTGCCAGCAGCCTAACAGTGGACACTGAAGCTTTCTTT. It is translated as CASSLTVDTEAFF.

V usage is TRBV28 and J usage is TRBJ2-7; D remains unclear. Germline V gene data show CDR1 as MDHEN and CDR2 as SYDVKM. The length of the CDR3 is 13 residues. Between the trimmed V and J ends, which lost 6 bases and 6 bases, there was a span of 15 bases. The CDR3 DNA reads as TGTGCCAGCAGAGTCCAATCCCTCGCCGAGCAGTACTTC. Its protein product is CASRVQSLAEQYF.

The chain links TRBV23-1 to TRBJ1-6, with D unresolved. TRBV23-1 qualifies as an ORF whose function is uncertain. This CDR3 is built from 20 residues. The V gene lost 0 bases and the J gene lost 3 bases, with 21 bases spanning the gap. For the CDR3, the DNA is TGCGCCAGCAGTCAATCTCCTGTTCATGTTCGGCATGACTATAATTCACCCCTCCACTTT. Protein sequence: CASSQSPVHVRHDYNSPLHF.

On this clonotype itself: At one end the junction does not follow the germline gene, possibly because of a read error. For the CDR3, the DNA is TGTGCCGGCTCAACGGTAGATACGCGGTATTTT. Its protein is CAGSTVDTRYF. The J gene is TRBJ2-3, the V gene TRBV6-5; D gene ambiguous. The germline gives CDR1 MNHEY, CDR2 SVGAGI. CDR3 length equals 11 residues.

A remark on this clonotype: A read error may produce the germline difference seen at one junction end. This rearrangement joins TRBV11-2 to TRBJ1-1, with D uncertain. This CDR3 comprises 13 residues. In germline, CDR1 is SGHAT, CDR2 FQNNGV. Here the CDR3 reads CASSPCGNTEAFF. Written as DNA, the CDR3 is TGTGCAAGCAGCCCTTGTGGGAACACTGAAGCTTTCTTT.